The clone carrying this TCR beta chain showed up many times. This specimen belongs to a study of human T cells and chemical hapten exposure. Each CDR3 protein gets one entry after TCRdb re-called the RACE reads with MiXCR. The sample carries tens of thousands of distinct CDR3 sequences, approximately 9.8% recorded once. Germline V gene data show CDR1 as MNHEY and CDR2 as SVGEGT. Trimming pared 2 bases from V and 2 bases from J, leaving 4 bases between. The length of the CDR3 is 12 residues. Time point meaning: patch test 1, 2 weeks after DPC sensitization. Treatment denoted: therapeutic diphenylcyclopropenone sensitization with weekly scalp DPC.

This TCR came from a woman aged 40 to 55 with alopecia areata. Some clones in this sample may be carry-over from other donors' samples. V and J are TRBV6-2 or TRBV6-3 and TRBJ2-7; D uncertain. The specimen comprised whole blood, sampled in connection with sensitization to the hapten diphenylcyclopropenone (DPC). The CDR3 region is CASSYVAYEQYF. The CDR3 DNA follows: TGTGCCAGCAGTTACGTCGCCTACGAGCAGTACTTC.